The rows below give T cell receptor beta chains drawn from one sample of a study of vaccination and CD4 T cells after COVID-19. TCRdb reprocessed the PCR reads with MiXCR, giving one entry per CDR3 protein. Of roughly 3,200 distinct CDR3 sequences listed, around 80% are singletons. Their antigens are not known. The sequencing sample was made of CD4+ T cells from blood, cultured in vitro. The source is a human donor who had recovered from COVID-19. Both conserved end residues are part of each CDR3. The D gene is left open where the match is weak. The size entry is marked missing in some rows and otherwise reads once, few, many or a size class.

TRBV6-1,.,TRBJ1-5,.,CASSIYSSNQPQHF,TGTGCCAGCAGTATCTACTCAAGCAATCAGCCCCAGCATTTT
TRBV7-2,few,TRBJ1-2,.,CASSPTQGIDGYTF,TGTGCCAGCAGCCCAACCCAGGGGATCGATGGCTACACCTTC
TRBV12-3/TRBV12-4,.,TRBJ1-6,.,CASSLVSGRYNSPLHF,TGTGCCAGCAGTTTAGTCTCAGGGCGCTATAATTCACCCCTCCACTTT
TRBV28,.,TRBJ1-2,.,CATPPFGGNYGYTF,TGTGCCACCCCGCCCTTTGGAGGGAACTATGGCTACACCTTC
TRBV30,.,TRBJ1-2,.,CAWSNGDRINYGYTF,TGTGCCTGGAGTAATGGTGACAGGATAAACTATGGCTACACCTTC
TRBV2,.,TRBJ2-2,.,CASSRDSPANTGELFF,TGTGCCAGCAGCCGGGACTCCCCAGCGAACACCGGGGAGCTGTTTTTT
TRBV2,.,TRBJ2-7,TRBD1,CASRNGQGLGEQYF,TGTGCCAGCAGGAACGGACAGGGTCTGGGGGAGCAGTACTTC
TRBV5-4,few,TRBJ2-6,.,CASSRWGSGANVLTF,TGTGCCAGCAGCCGGTGGGGCTCTGGGGCCAACGTCCTGACTTTC
TRBV20-1,medium-sized,TRBJ2-1,.,CSARGRGSSLNEQFF,TGCAGTGCTAGAGGCCGGGGGTCGTCCCTCAATGAGCAGTTCTTC
TRBV19,.,TRBJ1-2,.,CATSPGQGYGYTF,TGTGCCACAAGCCCGGGCCAGGGGTATGGCTACACCTTC
TRBV11-2,.,TRBJ2-7,.,CASSLFRGGYEQYF,TGTGCCAGCAGCTTATTCAGGGGCGGCTACGAGCAGTACTTC